This is a list of T cell receptor beta chains from one sample in a study of response to subunit inactivated influenza vaccine. TCRdb re-analysed the RT-PCR reads in MiXCR, keeping a single row per CDR3 protein. The sample has 550,000 to 800,000 distinct CDR3 sequences; approximately 14% are singletons. The source material was PBMCs from blood, sampled about 13 days after vaccination. Receptors were obtained from a man aged 45-65 years who received an inactivated influenza vaccine. Each CDR3 is given with its conserved first and last residue. D genes are given only for firm matches. Expanded clones get a size class; other rows say once, few or many, or leave the size out.

CASSLLPDYNEKLFF	TGTGCCAGCAGCCTCCTTCCAGACTATAATGAAAAACTGTTTTTT	few	TRBJ1-4	.	TRBV5-5
CASSFWTFRAGSPLHF	TGTGCCAGCAGCTTTTGGACCTTCCGGGCTGGCTCACCCCTCCACTTT	.	TRBJ1-6	.	TRBV7-2
CASSLDVLRGLSMAGELFF	TGTGCCAGCAGCTTAGACGTTCTCAGGGGGCTGTCGATGGCCGGGGAGCTGTTTTTT	.	TRBJ2-2	TRBD1	TRBV7-6
CASSDSGQYGYTF	TGTGCCAGCAGTGACTCGGGACAATATGGCTACACCTTC	.	TRBJ1-2	.	TRBV6-4
CASSPRRGETQYF	TGTGCCAGCAGCCCCCGCAGGGGAGAGACCCAGTACTTC	many	TRBJ2-5	.	TRBV3-1
CASSPLKRTGGDYGYTF	TGTGCCAGCAGCCCCTTAAAACGGACAGGGGGGGACTATGGCTACACCTTC	.	TRBJ1-2	TRBD1	TRBV14
CASSLTVGYYNEQFF	TGTGCCAGCAGCTTGACAGTCGGCTACTACAATGAGCAGTTCTTC	.	TRBJ2-1	.	TRBV7-2
CASSPIKASWSTSTDTQYF	TGTGCCAGCTCACCAATCAAAGCGAGTTGGAGTACTAGCACAGATACGCAGTATTTT	few	TRBJ2-3	.	TRBV18
CASSLGRALSSYNEQFF	TGTGCCAGCAGCTTAGGGAGGGCACTGAGCTCCTACAATGAGCAGTTCTTC	few	TRBJ2-1	.	TRBV7-9
CAWRDSYEQYF	TGTGCCTGGAGAGACTCCTACGAGCAGTACTTC	few	TRBJ2-7	.	TRBV30
CASSPPGVLNYGYTF	TGTGCCAGCAGCCCCCCGGGGGTACTTAACTATGGCTACACCTTC	.	TRBJ1-2	.	TRBV7-9
CASSLDTGQGASGYTF	TGTGCCAGCAGCTTAGATACGGGACAGGGGGCGAGTGGCTACACCTTC	few	TRBJ1-2	TRBD1	TRBV7-2
CASSYQSSKDTQYF	TGCGCCAGCAGCTACCAATCAAGTAAGGATACGCAGTATTTT	.	TRBJ2-3	.	TRBV5-1
CASSQAGGPETQYF	TGTGCCAGCAGCCAAGCGGGAGGGCCAGAGACCCAGTACTTC	.	TRBJ2-5	TRBD2	TRBV7-9
CASSLSQDSNQPQHF	TGTGCCAGCAGCTTAAGCCAGGATAGCAATCAGCCCCAGCATTTT	few	TRBJ1-5	.	TRBV11-2
CATSSLGLGYEQYF	TGTGCCACCAGCAGCTTGGGGCTCGGATACGAGCAGTACTTC	.	TRBJ2-7	.	TRBV15
CASSERGNRAFF	TGTGCCAGCAGTGAAAGGGGAAATCGGGCTTTCTTT	few	TRBJ1-1	.	TRBV6-1
CSARDLGRGGVTDTQYF	TGCAGTGCTAGAGATTTGGGTAGAGGGGGCGTAACAGATACGCAGTATTTT	.	TRBJ2-3	TRBD1	TRBV20-1
CASSPARRYDEQFF	TGTGCCAGCAGCCCAGCTAGGAGATACGATGAGCAGTTCTTC	few	TRBJ2-1	.	TRBV14
CSAQVGTPMGTQYF	TGCAGTGCCCAGGTGGGGACACCCATGGGGACGCAGTATTTT	.	TRBJ2-3	.	TRBV20-1
CAASGGTEAFF	TGTGCCGCGAGTGGGGGCACTGAAGCTTTCTTT	.	TRBJ1-1	.	TRBV30
CASRGSGRNEQFF	TGTGCCAGCAGGGGGTCTGGACGCAATGAGCAGTTCTTC	.	TRBJ2-1	.	TRBV2
CSARRAGEAFF	TGCAGCGCTCGGAGGGCAGGTGAAGCTTTCTTT	few	TRBJ1-1	.	TRBV29-1
CASRPGTGLRASNQPQHF	TGTGCCAGCAGACCTGGGACAGGCCTTAGGGCTAGCAATCAGCCCCAGCATTTT	many	TRBJ1-5	TRBD1	TRBV6-2/TRBV6-3
CSARIRKKIFGDTQYF	TGCAGTGCTAGAATCAGAAAAAAGATATTTGGAGATACGCAGTATTTT	many	TRBJ2-3	.	TRBV20-1
CASSAWGLAGVSDTQYF	TGTGCCAGCAGTGCATGGGGACTAGCGGGAGTCTCAGATACGCAGTATTTT	few	TRBJ2-3	TRBD2	TRBV12-3/TRBV12-4
CSARDLEASKETQYF	TGCAGTGCTAGAGATCTAGAGGCTTCCAAAGAGACCCAGTACTTC	many	TRBJ2-5	.	TRBV20-1
CATSDRDAQETQYF	TGTGCCACCAGTGATCGGGATGCTCAAGAGACCCAGTACTTC	many	TRBJ2-5	.	TRBV24-1
CASSLWGSGSGETQYF	TGTGCCAGCAGCTTATGGGGTAGCGGGAGTGGAGAGACCCAGTACTTC	few	TRBJ2-5	TRBD2	TRBV7-2
CASRTQGQETQYF	TGTGCCAGCAGGACCCAGGGGCAAGAGACCCAGTACTTC	.	TRBJ2-5	.	TRBV28
CASSQTGLAGHVSYNEQFF	TGTGCCAGCAGCCAAACGGGACTAGCGGGACATGTTTCCTACAATGAGCAGTTCTTC	.	TRBJ2-1	TRBD2	TRBV7-3
CASSIGYPTGELFF	TGTGCCAGTAGTATAGGTTACCCCACCGGGGAGCTGTTTTTT	few	TRBJ2-2	.	TRBV19
CSALRKGGSGANVLTF	TGCAGTGCCCTAAGAAAGGGGGGCTCTGGGGCCAACGTCCTGACTTTC	.	TRBJ2-6	.	TRBV20-1
CSARQDYEQYF	TGCAGTGCCCGACAGGACTACGAGCAGTACTTC	many	TRBJ2-7	.	TRBV20-1
CASSQDPRGGLATYNEQFF	TGCGCCAGCAGCCAAGATCCCAGGGGAGGACTAGCGACCTACAATGAGCAGTTCTTC	.	TRBJ2-1	TRBD2	TRBV4-3
CATSDPGLAGGPQETQYF	TGTGCCACCAGTGATCCGGGACTAGCGGGGGGACCCCAAGAGACCCAGTACTTC	once	TRBJ2-5	TRBD2	TRBV24-1
CASSQLQGAEAFF	TGCGCCAGCAGCCAATTACAGGGGGCTGAAGCTTTCTTT	many	TRBJ1-1	TRBD1	TRBV4-1
CASSSGQRNEQFF	TGTGCCAGCAGTTCGGGGCAGAGGAATGAGCAGTTCTTC	.	TRBJ2-1	.	TRBV6-5
CASSVDVWTGQGSEQYF	TGTGCCAGCAGCGTGGACGTCTGGACAGGGCAGGGGAGCGAGCAGTACTTC	few	TRBJ2-7	TRBD1	TRBV9
CASSEGTTRAFF	TGTGCCAGCAGTGAAGGTACCACGCGGGCTTTCTTT	.	TRBJ1-1	.	TRBV25-1
CASSYSTGPAVRRNQPQHF	TGTGCCAGCAGTTACTCGACTGGGCCGGCGGTACGGCGCAATCAGCCCCAGCATTTT	.	TRBJ1-5	.	TRBV6-5
CASSQIRASGANVLTF	TGTGCCAGCAGCCAGATCAGGGCCTCTGGGGCCAACGTCCTGACTTTC	.	TRBJ2-6	.	TRBV28
CASSLGRDTEAFF	TGTGCCAGCAGTTTAGGTCGGGACACTGAAGCTTTCTTT	many	TRBJ1-1	.	TRBV5-1
CSTRSWGNTEAFF	TGCAGCACCCGAAGCTGGGGGAACACTGAAGCTTTCTTT	.	TRBJ1-1	.	TRBV29-1
CASSLGLEDPRYEQYF	TGTGCCAGCAGCTTAGGACTAGAGGACCCCCGCTACGAGCAGTACTTC	.	TRBJ2-7	.	TRBV11-2
CASSPEGTALGGANVLTF	TGTGCCAGCTCACCTGAAGGGACTGCTTTAGGGGGGGCCAACGTCCTGACTTTC	few	TRBJ2-6	.	TRBV18
CASSHTGRVSYEQYF	TGTGCCAGCAGCCATACAGGACGAGTATCCTACGAGCAGTACTTC	.	TRBJ2-7	.	TRBV12-3/TRBV12-4
CASSSPYSGGRTDTQYF	TGTGCCAGCAGCTCACCGTATAGCGGGGGGCGGACAGATACGCAGTATTTT	.	TRBJ2-3	TRBD2	TRBV7-8
CASSQFRETQYF	TGTGCCAGCAGCCAATTCCGAGAGACCCAGTACTTC	.	TRBJ2-5	.	TRBV14
CASSLTSGEPHEQFF	TGTGCCAGCAGCTTGACTAGCGGGGAGCCCCATGAGCAGTTCTTC	few	TRBJ2-1	TRBD2	TRBV7-9
CASSLGTGSETQYF	TGTGCCAGCAGCTTAGGGACAGGGTCTGAGACCCAGTACTTC	few	TRBJ2-5	TRBD1	TRBV7-2
CASRLQGVETQYF	TGTGCCAGCAGGCTACAGGGGGTTGAGACCCAGTACTTC	few	TRBJ2-5	TRBD1	TRBV6-2/TRBV6-3
CASSLYSDRARTDTQYF	TGTGCCAGCAGTTTATACTCCGACAGGGCCCGCACAGATACGCAGTATTTT	once	TRBJ2-3	TRBD1	TRBV28
CSVIPQLADTQETQYF	TGCAGCGTTATCCCTCAACTAGCGGACACACAAGAGACCCAGTACTTC	.	TRBJ2-5	TRBD2	TRBV29-1
CASSQRDSSSYNEQFF	TGCGCCAGCAGCCAGAGGGACTCTAGCTCCTACAATGAGCAGTTCTTC	few	TRBJ2-1	.	TRBV4-1